The 27 T cell receptor beta chains in this list originate from one sample, sequenced in a study of cytomegalovirus exposure and HLA in healthy donors. The PCR was carried out with 60 Vbeta primers and 13 Jbeta primers. Sequencing used immunoSEQ multiplex PCR; TCRdb keeps in-frame clones, though not all of them. The sample lists under 200,000 clones, over 65% occurring once. Sequencing was performed on PBMCs. Receptors were obtained from a woman aged 40 to 49 in good health and CMV-seronegative.

This rearrangement joins TRBV28 to TRBJ1-4, with TRBD1 identical over 7 bases. The CDR3 spans 15 residues. V shed 6 bases, J shed 0 bases, and the junction held 4 bases outside the gene matches. Germline values: CDR1 MDHEN, CDR2 SYDVKM. The CDR3 protein is CASSRQGATNEKLFF. The CDR3 coding sequence is TGTGCCAGCAGCCGACAGGGTGCAACTAATGAAAAACTGTTTTTT.

The chain joins TRBV2 to TRBJ2-7, with unresolved D. This CDR3 has 13 residues. Per the germline V gene, CDR1 is SNHLY and CDR2 is FYNNEI. V was cut by 4 bases and J by 2 bases, with 9 bases left in between. CDR3 amino acids: CASSVGRAYEQYF. In DNA form, the CDR3 reads TGTGCCAGCAGTGTGGGCAGAGCCTACGAGCAGTACTTC. Full variable domain (missing parts from reference TRBV2 and TRBJ2-7): EPEVTQTPSHQVTQMGQEVILRCVPISNHLYFYWYRQILGQKVEFLVSFYNNEISEKSEIFDDQFSVERPDGSNFTLKIRSTKLEDSAMYFCASSVGRAYEQYFGPGTRLTVT.

V and J are TRBV29-1 and TRBJ1-5; TRBD1 matches 7 bases. This CDR3 has 16 amino acids. In germline, CDR1 is SQVTM, CDR2 ANQGSEA. Trimming cost V 2 bases and J 5 bases; bases outside gene matches: 12. The CDR3: CSVENPGTAPHQPQHF. In DNA form, the CDR3 reads TGCAGCGTTGAAAACCCAGGGACAGCCCCCCATCAGCCCCAGCATTTT.

V gene TRBV6-6 combines with J gene TRBJ1-6; no definite D call. CDR1 and CDR2 (germline): MNHNY, SVGAGI (reference sequence). Trimming cost V 0 bases and J 6 bases, with 9 bases left between them. This CDR3 is 15 amino acids long. This CDR3 is CASSYSARSNSPLHF. In DNA, the CDR3 is TGTGCCAGCAGTTACTCGGCAAGGAGTAATTCACCCCTCCACTTT.

J is TRBJ2-4 and V is TRBV20-1, with D perhaps TRBD1 (6 bases). This CDR3 is built from 11 residues. Looked up from germline, CDR1 is DFQATT and CDR2 is SNEGSKA (reference sequence). V was pared by 4 bases and J by 7 bases, with 8 bases between. The chain's CDR3 is CSATQGNIQYF. CDR3 DNA sequence: TGCAGTGCTACCCAGGGGAACATTCAGTACTTC.

Points on this clone: Other DNA variants within this sample encode the same CDR3. The chain is built from TRBV5-1 and TRBJ1-1; D unresolved. CDR3 length: 13 residues. Germline-derived CDR1 and CDR2 are SGHRS and YFSETQ. V was pared by 4 bases and J by 5 bases, with 12 bases between. The CDR3 loop reads CASSLTGGTEAFF. For the CDR3, the DNA is TGCGCCAGCAGCCTAACGGGTGGGACTGAAGCTTTCTTT.

V is TRBV7-9 and J is TRBJ1-2; D is unresolved. Trimming shortened V by 1 base and J by 4 bases, and 16 bases separated the two germline ends. Germline V gives CDR1 SEHNR, CDR2 FQNEAQ (reference sequence). This CDR3 spans 16 amino acids. The CDR3 loop reads CASSLGLERLGYGYTF. The CDR3, as DNA: TGTGCCAGCAGCTTAGGGCTAGAACGACTTGGCTATGGCTACACCTTC.

The gene calls are TRBV15 and TRBJ2-5; TRBD2 agrees at 8 bases. V lost 5 bases to trimming and J lost 5 bases; unmatched junction nucleotides: 4. CDR3 length: 13 amino acids. Germline CDR1 LNHNV, CDR2 YYDKDF (reference sequence). CDR3 sequence: CATSPRGGETQYF. DNA of the CDR3: TGTGCCACCAGCCCTCGGGGGGGGGAGACCCAGTACTTC.

The chain couples TRBV12-5 to TRBJ2-3, with TRBD2 matching over 14 bases. The CDR3 loop spans 18 amino acids. Looked up from germline, CDR1 is LGHNT and CDR2 is FRNRAP. Germline trimming cut 9 bases from V and 0 bases from J; bases unmatched to any gene: 11. In nucleotides, the CDR3 is TGTGCTAGCGAACGAGGACTAGCGGGGGGCACTAGCACAGATACGCAGTATTTT. This encodes CASERGLAGGTSTDTQYF.

This clone has more than one count but fewer than ten. The chain has TRBV7-9 and TRBJ1-1, with D perhaps TRBD1 (6 bases). Trimming cost V 1 base and J 6 bases, with 9 bases left between them. CDR1 and CDR2 (germline): SEHNR, FQNEAQ (reference sequence). CDR3 length equals 13 residues. The CDR3 coding sequence is TGTGCCAGCAGCTTAGATGCAGGGGCTGAAGCTTTCTTT. Protein product: CASSLDAGAEAFF.

DNA of the CDR3: TGTGCCAGCAGGGGGGGGACGCATGCCACCATATATTTT. It translates to CASRGGTHATIYF. This chain links TRBV27 with TRBJ1-3, with D tentatively TRBD1 (5 bases). Germline CDR1 is MNHEY and CDR2 is SMNVEV (reference sequence). V was trimmed by 6 bases and J by 9 bases, leaving 15 bases between them. The CDR3 is 13 amino acids.

The chain recombines TRBV11-2 with TRBJ2-3, with 7 bases matching TRBD1. The CDR3 runs 16 residues. The J segment lost 6 bases and the V segment lost 0 bases, leaving 9 bases of the junction unmatched. CDR1 is SGHAT and CDR2 is FQNNGV in the germline V gene. CDR3 amino acids: CASSLDLAGGIDTQYF. The CDR3 nucleotides read TGTGCCAGCAGCTTAGACCTAGCAGGGGGTATTGATACGCAGTATTTT.

CDR3 sequence reads: CASSPGGQGDYGYTF. The CDR3 bases are TGCGCCAGCAGCCCGGGGGGACAGGGCGACTATGGCTACACCTTC. The chain couples TRBV5-1 to TRBJ1-2; TRBD1 matches at 9 bases. V shed 4 bases and J 3 bases; nucleotides not matched to a gene: 7. The CDR3 runs to 15 residues. CDR1 SGHRS and CDR2 YFSETQ come from the germline V gene.

This chain joins TRBV5-1 and TRBJ2-3; a possible D gene is TRBD2 (7 bases). Germline V gene data show CDR1 as SGHRS and CDR2 as YFSETQ. V shed 0 bases and J shed 6 bases, with 14 bases lying between them. The length of the CDR3 is 15 residues. This CDR3 reads CASSLGQGRADTQYF. The CDR3, as DNA: TGCGCCAGCAGCTTGGGGCAGGGGAGGGCGGATACGCAGTATTTT.

This chain joins TRBV7-9 and TRBJ1-1; the D gene is possibly TRBD1 (6 bases). The V end lost 7 bases, the J end lost 7 bases, and 28 bases lay between the germline ends. The CDR3 has 17 amino acids. From germline, CDR1 is SEHNR and CDR2 FQNEAQ (reference sequence). For the CDR3, the DNA is TGTGCCAGCACCCAGGGCCGGGACACCCTAGGGGCGAATGAAGCTTTCTTT. Its translation is CASTQGRDTLGANEAFF.

The gene calls are TRBV21-1 and TRBJ1-3; the listed D gene, TRBD1, was not tested against the DNA. TRBV21-1 is a pseudogene. The CDR3 extends over 18 amino acids. CDR3 residues: CASSTLGQKLYSGNTIYF. CDR3 in DNA: TGTGCCAGCAGCACCCTGGGACAGAAACTTTACTCTGGAAACACCATATATTTT.

The V gene is TRBV28, the J gene TRBJ1-6; D perhaps matches TRBD1 (5 bases). Germline assignment: CDR1 MDHEN and CDR2 SYDVKM. This CDR3 is 15 amino acids long. The V end was cut by 7 bases, the J end by 7 bases, with 17 bases between. CDR3 sequence: CASNAHGGENSPLHF. The DNA for the CDR3 is TGTGCCAGCAACGCCCATGGAGGGGAAAATTCACCCCTCCACTTT.

CDR3 DNA: TGTGCCAGCAGCTTAGGACAGGGGGCTCCCCATTGGGGAAACACCATATATTTT. Protein product: CASSLGQGAPHWGNTIYF. The rearrangement links TRBV7-4 to TRBJ1-3, with 10 bases that match TRBD1. The junction had 10 bases not matched to a gene; V was cut back by 1 base and J by 4 bases. Germline V gene sequence: CDR1 SGHVT, CDR2 SQSDAQ. The length of the CDR3 is 18 residues.

V and J are TRBV9 and TRBJ2-3; 10 bases match TRBD2. The CDR3 is made up of 18 amino acids. Germline values: CDR1 SGDLS, CDR2 YYNGEE. J was trimmed by 1 base and V by 4 bases; bases with no gene match: 12. The CDR3 protein is CASSSGWGSGGRTDTQYF. The CDR3 nucleotides read TGTGCCAGCAGCTCTGGGTGGGGTAGCGGGGGGCGCACAGATACGCAGTATTTT.

V is TRBV6-1 and J is TRBJ2-3; D might be TRBD1 (7 bases). The V gene lost 6 bases and the J gene lost 6 bases, with 13 bases spanning the gap. The CDR3 runs to 13 residues. Germline V gives CDR1 MNHNS, CDR2 SASEGT. CDR3: CASRGGQKDTQYF. DNA for the CDR3: TGTGCCAGCAGGGGGGGACAGAAGGATACGCAGTATTTT.

To note about this clone: One junction end does not reproduce the germline sequence, and a read error may be involved. V and J are TRBV7-8 and TRBJ2-7, with TRBD1 matching over 10 bases. The germline V gene encodes CDR1 SGHVS and CDR2 FQNEAQ. This CDR3 region has 18 residues. The CDR3 loop is CASSARDRGTVGAYGQYF. The DNA for the CDR3 is TGTGCCAGCAGCGCCCGGGACAGGGGCACTGTCGGAGCCTACGGGCAGTACTTC.

V gene TRBV7-3 combines with J gene TRBJ2-7, with D possibly matching TRBD1 (6 bases). Germline-derived CDR1 and CDR2 are SGHTA and FQGTGA. V lost 4 bases and J lost 4, with 11 bases in between. The CDR3 is 13 amino acids. The CDR3 coding sequence is TGTGCCAGCAGCTACGGGACAACTTACGAGCAGTACTTC. It encodes CASSYGTTYEQYF.

The rearrangement links TRBV4-1 to TRBJ2-3, with TRBD2 matching over 9 bases. Germline lookup yields CDR1 MGHRA and CDR2 YSYEKL. The ends lost 1 base at V and 2 bases at J; junction bases unmatched: 1. The CDR3 contains 15 residues. The CDR3 region has the DNA TGCGCCAGCAGCCAAGGACTAGCGGCCACAGATACGCAGTATTTT. Translating it yields CASSQGLAATDTQYF.

The chain joins TRBV29-1 to TRBJ1-1; unclear D gene. This CDR3 region has 13 residues. Trimming removed 3 bases from V and 0 bases from J, with 8 bases in between. CDR1 and CDR2 (germline): SQVTM, ANQGSEA. CDR3 residues: CSVERVMNTEAFF. The CDR3 DNA sequence: TGCAGCGTTGAGAGGGTCATGAACACTGAAGCTTTCTTT. The full variable domain, rest sourced from reference TRBV29-1 and TRBJ1-1, is SAVISQKPSRDICQRGTSLTIQCQVDSQVTMMFWYRQQPGQSLTLIATANQGSEATYESGFVIDKFPISRPNLTFSTLTVSNMSPEDSSIYLCSVERVMNTEAFFGQGTRLTVV.

This chain links TRBV7-8 with TRBJ1-3; no clear D. The CDR3 length is 15 residues. Trimming took off 8 bases at V and 1 base at J, with 15 bases between the two ends. The germline V gene has CDR1 SGHVS and CDR2 FQNEAQ. The CDR3 reads CASRESGASGNTIYF. The DNA for the CDR3 is TGTGCCAGCCGGGAGAGTGGCGCTTCTGGAAACACCATATATTTT.

V usage is TRBV6-1 and J usage is TRBJ2-4; the match to TRBD2 covers 15 bases. The CDR3 spans 20 residues. Per the germline V gene, CDR1 is MNHNS and CDR2 is SASEGT. Germline trimming cut 0 bases from V and 0 bases from J; bases unmatched to any gene: 6. CDR3 DNA: TGTGCCAGCAGTGAAGCGGGACTAGCGGGGGGTTTTTCAGCCAAAAACATTCAGTACTTC. The encoded protein is CASSEAGLAGGFSAKNIQYF.

J is TRBJ1-3 and V is TRBV14, with D unresolved. The CDR3 covers 13 residues. V was clipped by 1 base and J by 7 bases, with 8 bases between them. CDR1 and CDR2 (germline): SGHDN, FVKESK. The chain's CDR3 is CASSQVSGNTIYF. The CDR3 bases are TGTGCCAGCAGCCAAGTATCGGGGAACACCATATATTTT.